The rows below give T cell receptor beta chains drawn from one sample of a study of shared clonotypes between healthy human individuals. Assay: immunoSEQ multiplex PCR; the TCRdb copy retains only in-frame clones and omits some. The sample consists of around 1 million clones, 76% of them appearing once. Sequenced sample: memory CD4+ T cells sorted from blood. These receptors were taken from a man between 18 and 29 years old in good health. Each CDR3 is given with its conserved first and last residue. Fields, in order: clone size, J gene, D gene, V gene, CDR3 DNA, CDR3 protein. D genes are given only for firm matches. Some rows have no size entry. The others give once, few or many, or a class for an expanded clone.

>NA|TRBJ1-5|NA|TRBV7-9
TGTGCCAGCAGCTCCCTAGAGGGGCAGCCCCAGCATTTT
CASSSLEGQPQHF
>NA|TRBJ2-1|NA|TRBV6-1
TGTGCCAGCCCCGGGGTTTATTACAATGAGCAGTTCTTC
CASPGVYYNEQFF
>NA|TRBJ1-2|NA|TRBV7-8
TGTGCCAGCAGCTTTGGCAGGGCCTATGGCTACACCTTC
CASSFGRAYGYTF
>NA|TRBJ1-3|NA|TRBV6-6
TGTGCCAGCAGTTCGTCCCCCGGGGGTCGGGGAAACACCATATATTTT
CASSSSPGGRGNTIYF
>NA|TRBJ2-3|NA|TRBV2
TGTGCCAGCAGTCAGGGAGATACGCAGTATTTT
CASSQGDTQYF
>once|TRBJ2-7|NA|TRBV28
TGTGCCAGCAGCTCCCTCTCGGTGCAGGGCACCTACGAGCAGTACTTC
CASSSLSVQGTYEQYF
>NA|TRBJ2-5|TRBD2|TRBV27
TGTGCCAGCAGCTTTACTAGCGGGAGAGGGCAAGAGACCCAGTACTTC
CASSFTSGRGQETQYF
>NA|TRBJ2-3|TRBD2|TRBV28
TGTGCCAGCAGTTTAGCGGGAGGGGGAGATACGCAGTATTTT
CASSLAGGGDTQYF
>NA|TRBJ2-3|NA|TRBV11-3
TGTGCCAGCAGCTCCGGAGGCACAGATACGCAGTATTTT
CASSSGGTDTQYF
>NA|TRBJ1-6|NA|TRBV11-2
TGTGCCAGCAGCTTTAGTTCCGGAAATAATTCACCCCTCCACTTT
CASSFSSGNNSPLHF
>NA|TRBJ1-2|NA|TRBV28
TGTGCCAGCAGTTTACCACCGGGTCCCGGGTTTCACTATGGCTACACCTTC
CASSLPPGPGFHYGYTF
>NA|TRBJ2-5|TRBD1|TRBV28
TGTGCCAGCAGTACGACAGGGCGGCAAATGAAGACCCAGTACTTC
CASSTTGRQMKTQYF
>once|TRBJ2-3|TRBD1|TRBV29-1
TGCAGCGTTGTGGCTCCCAGGGGGCGTCTTCGGGGCACAGATACGCAGTATTTT
CSVVAPRGRLRGTDTQYF
>few|TRBJ1-2|NA|TRBV2
TGTGCCAGCAGTGAAGGCCGGGGGGCGCAGAACTATGGCTACACCTTC
CASSEGRGAQNYGYTF
>NA|TRBJ2-2|NA|TRBV2
TGTGCCAGCAGTGTTCTAGCGTCCGGGGAGCTGTTTTTT
CASSVLASGELFF
>NA|TRBJ1-5|TRBD1|TRBV19
TGTGCCAGTAGTTCCGGACAGGGGAACAGGCCCCAGCATTTT
CASSSGQGNRPQHF
>NA|TRBJ2-1|TRBD1|TRBV2
TGTGCCAGCAACGATCCGGGACAGTCTTACTTTGAGCAGTTCTTC
CASNDPGQSYFEQFF
>NA|TRBJ1-5|NA|TRBV28
TGTGCCAGCAGCCAACCTAGAGAAAGCAATCAGCCCCAGCATTTT
CASSQPRESNQPQHF
>NA|TRBJ1-6|NA|TRBV6-1
TGTGCCAGCAGTGATTTACAGGGTAATTCACCCCTCCACTTT
CASSDLQGNSPLHF
>NA|TRBJ1-2|NA|TRBV19
TGTGCCAGTAGTCCACAGGCGTCCTATGGCTACACCTTC
CASSPQASYGYTF
>many|TRBJ2-3|NA|TRBV5-6
TGTGCCAGCAGCTTGAAGGGAGTGGATACGCAGTATTTT
CASSLKGVDTQYF
>NA|TRBJ2-7|NA|TRBV6-5
TGTGCCAGCAGCTCCGGGACAAAATACGAGCAGTACTTC
CASSSGTKYEQYF
>NA|TRBJ2-7|NA|TRBV19
TGTGCCACTAAACAGGGTTTTGATGAGCAGTACTTC
CATKQGFDEQYF
>NA|TRBJ1-3|NA|TRBV4-1
TGCGCCAGCAGCCACCCCGGGGTCAGGGCTGGAAACACCATATATTTT
CASSHPGVRAGNTIYF
>NA|TRBJ2-2|NA|TRBV29-1
TGCAGCTTGAGGGACTCCTTAACCGGGGAGCTGTTTTTT
CSLRDSLTGELFF
>once|TRBJ1-1|NA|TRBV30
TGTGCCTGGAGTGTACGCCCTAGAGAAGCTTTCTTT
CAWSVRPREAFF
>NA|TRBJ2-1|TRBD2|TRBV6-1
TGTGCCCCTAATATAACCGCTAGCGGCGGAAATGAGCAGTTCTTC
CAPNITASGGNEQFF
>NA|TRBJ2-3|NA|TRBV6-1
TGTGCCAGCAGTGGTGGTCACTACACAGATACGCAGTATTTT
CASSGGHYTDTQYF
>NA|TRBJ1-3|NA|TRBV28
TGTGCCAGCAGTTTTCCCGGGTCTGGAAACACCATATATTTT
CASSFPGSGNTIYF
>NA|TRBJ2-7|NA|TRBV6-1
TGTGCCACCCAGCCCCGGACACCCACCTACGAGCAGTACTTC
CATQPRTPTYEQYF
>NA|TRBJ2-7|NA|TRBV5-1
TGCGCCAGCAGCCCCCGGGTGGCAATCTCCTACGAGCAGTACTTC
CASSPRVAISYEQYF
>few|TRBJ2-7|TRBD2|TRBV28
TGTGCCAGCACTCTGGGGACTAGCGGCTACGAGCAGTACTTC
CASTLGTSGYEQYF
>NA|TRBJ2-7|TRBD2|TRBV7-9
TGTGCAACCCGAGAGGGACTAGCGGGAGGGAGGTCCTACGAGCAGTACTTC
CATREGLAGGRSYEQYF
>NA|TRBJ1-6|NA|TRBV5-1
TGCGCCAGCAGCTTGGCCCTCGAAGATAATTCACCCCTCCACTTT
CASSLALEDNSPLHF
>NA|TRBJ1-5|NA|TRBV25-1
TGTGCCAGCAGCCGGGGAGGGAGCCCTCAGCCCCAGCATTTT
CASSRGGSPQPQHF
>NA|TRBJ2-1|NA|TRBV11-2
TGTGCCAGCAGCTTACGGTCCCACAATGAGCAGTTCTTC
CASSLRSHNEQFF
>NA|TRBJ2-2|TRBD2|TRBV7-2
TGTGCCAGCAGCCTGATGACTAGCCAGGGCCCCGGGGAGCTGTTTTTT
CASSLMTSQGPGELFF
>NA|TRBJ2-3|NA|TRBV6-1
TGTGCCAGCAGTGAAACCGGTTCGTCGGTGTGGTCGACAGATACGCAGTATTTT
CASSETGSSVWSTDTQYF
>NA|TRBJ2-5|TRBD2|TRBV15
TGTGCCACCAGCAGAGGGACGGGAGGTACACAAGAGACCCAGTACTTC
CATSRGTGGTQETQYF
>NA|TRBJ2-7|NA|TRBV4-1
TGCGCCAGCAGCCAACTCCAGGGGCAGTACGAGCAGTACTTC
CASSQLQGQYEQYF
>NA|TRBJ1-1|NA|TRBV6-5
TGTGCCAGCATGGGGACTGAAGCTTTCTTT
CASMGTEAFF
>once|TRBJ1-6|NA|TRBV19
TGTGCCAGTAGTGCCTCGGCGCAGGGTTGGTCACCCCTCCACTTT
CASSASAQGWSPLHF
>NA|TRBJ1-1|NA|TRBV9
TGTGCCAGCAGCGTAGAGGGCGGCTCCACTGAAGCTTTCTTT
CASSVEGGSTEAFF